This T cell receptor (beta chain) was identified in a study of PD-L1 blockade in urothelial cancer. Whole-study context: When blood samples were assessed, the median T cell count was around 140,000. Study-level findings and limits: Tumor-associated TCR clones expanded more in blood at 3 weeks in patients with durable benefit.

Measured with immunoSEQ multiplex PCR; TCRdb has only the in-frame clones, and not every one. This table has 48,000 or so clones, around 80% appearing once. The CDR3 is made up of 16 amino acids. V gave up 3 bases and J gave up 1 base, with 16 bases separating them. Germline CDR1 reads SGHDT; CDR2 reads YYEEEE. About this clone: What it binds is unknown.

Time point noted: peripheral blood 6 weeks after treatment start. Each patient gave between 1 and 8 samples, pretreatment and on-treatment. The V gene is TRBV5-6, the J gene TRBJ1-1; D is undetermined. This TCR derives from a man in his 70s with urothelial cancer. The source was PBMCs, collected around atezolizumab (anti-PD-L1) treatment. The CDR3 is CASSSPRWAPNTEAFF. The CDR3 DNA reads as TGTGCCAGCAGCTCCCCCCGATGGGCCCCGAACACTGAAGCTTTCTTT. Supplemented by reference TRBV5-6 and TRBJ1-1, the full variable domain reads DAGVTQSPTHLIKTRGQQVTLRCSPKSGHDTVSWYQQALGQGPQFIFQYYEEEERQRGNFPDRFSGHQFPNYSSELNVNALLLGDSALYLCASSSPRWAPNTEAFFGQGTRLTVV.